The rows below give T cell receptor beta chains drawn from one sample of a study of cytomegalovirus exposure and HLA in healthy donors. Here immunoSEQ multiplex PCR was the method, and the copy in TCRdb shows in-frame clones only, minus some. Among 60,000 to 75,000 clones listed, approximately 80% were seen once. Sequencing input: PBMCs. Source of these receptors: a woman in her 30s in good health and CMV-seronegative. The CDR3 runs from the conserved cysteine through the conserved F or W. A D gene is named only where the DNA matches it firmly. Not all rows give a size; the values are once, few, many and, for expanded clones, a class.

j_call clone_size v_call d_call cdr3_aa cdr3_nt
TRBJ1-1 NA TRBV19 NA CASSIAGARVTEAFF TGTGCCAGTAGTATTGCGGGGGCGCGAGTCACTGAAGCTTTCTTT
TRBJ2-5 NA TRBV7-3 NA CASSIGTGGGETQYF TGTGCCAGCAGCATAGGGACCGGGGGTGGAGAGACCCAGTACTTC
TRBJ1-1 NA TRBV15 NA CATSRDSAGADEAFF TGTGCCACCAGCAGAGATTCGGCGGGGGCTGATGAAGCTTTCTTT
TRBJ1-1 NA TRBV2 NA CASSRTGNTEAFF TGTGCCAGCAGTCGTACCGGGAACACTGAAGCTTTCTTT
TRBJ2-2 NA TRBV10-3 NA CAIRPGSGRERLGELFF TGTGCCATCAGACCCGGATCAGGACGGGAAAGGCTTGGGGAGCTGTTTTTT
TRBJ1-1 NA TRBV7-9 NA CASRPIAGFNTEAFF TGTGCCAGCAGACCCATAGCAGGGTTTAACACTGAAGCTTTCTTT
TRBJ1-1 once TRBV11-3 NA CASSLEGRGNTEAFF TGTGCCAGCAGCTTAGAAGGCAGGGGGAACACTGAAGCTTTCTTT
TRBJ1-2 NA TRBV11-2 TRBD1 CASSARRDRVSGYTF TGTGCCAGCAGCGCCCGCAGGGACAGGGTATCTGGCTACACCTTC
TRBJ2-1 few TRBV5-1 TRBD1 CASSLGQGAYNEQFF TGCGCCAGCAGCTTGGGACAGGGCGCCTACAATGAGCAGTTCTTC
TRBJ2-1 once TRBV19 TRBD2 CASSEELAGVEQFF TGTGCCAGTAGTGAGGAACTAGCGGGAGTTGAGCAGTTCTTC
TRBJ1-1 NA TRBV6-1 TRBD1 CASSDRGRNTEAFF TGTGCCAGCAGTGACAGGGGGCGGAACACTGAAGCTTTCTTT
TRBJ1-2 NA TRBV9 TRBD1 CASSVGNRDSYGYTF TGTGCCAGCAGCGTAGGCAACAGGGACAGCTATGGCTACACCTTC
TRBJ2-3 few TRBV7-2 TRBD2 CASSLVASGTFSPTDTQYF TGTGCCAGCAGCTTAGTCGCTAGCGGGACCTTTTCCCCCACAGATACGCAGTATTTT
TRBJ1-6 NA TRBV11-2 NA CASSDVRGHNSPLHF TGTGCCAGCAGCGACGTGCGGGGGCATAATTCACCCCTCCACTTT
TRBJ2-3 NA TRBV19 TRBD2 CASSTTLAGVGDTQYF TGTGCCAGTAGTACGACACTAGCGGGAGTCGGAGATACGCAGTATTTT
TRBJ2-7 NA TRBV29-1 NA CSVVNRTTYEQYF TGCAGCGTTGTAAACAGGACCACCTACGAGCAGTACTTC
TRBJ1-4 NA TRBV19 NA CASSIDFSTNEKLFF TGTGCCAGTAGTATAGACTTTTCAACTAATGAAAAACTGTTTTTT
TRBJ2-1 NA TRBV25-1 TRBD2 CASEKAGGLGNEQFF TGTGCCAGCGAGAAAGCGGGGGGGCTGGGCAATGAGCAGTTCTTC
TRBJ2-5 NA TRBV4-1 NA CASSQDRLEETQYF TGCGCCAGCAGCCAAGATAGGCTAGAAGAGACCCAGTACTTC
TRBJ1-5 NA TRBV19 TRBD1 CASSKTGGLGQPQHF TGTGCCAGTAGTAAAACAGGGGGCCTGGGTCAGCCCCAGCATTTT
TRBJ2-3 NA TRBV7-2 TRBD1 CASSGTASRTDTQYF TGTGCCAGCAGCGGGACAGCCTCAAGGACAGATACGCAGTATTTT
TRBJ2-7 NA TRBV2 TRBD2 CASTPAGDPEQYF TGTGCCAGCACCCCAGCGGGGGACCCCGAGCAGTACTTC
TRBJ1-4 NA TRBV5-1 NA CASSPGAQGNEKLFF TGCGCCAGCAGCCCTGGGGCACAGGGTAATGAAAAACTGTTTTTT
TRBJ1-5 NA TRBV7-8 NA CASSLLGTHVPQHF TGTGCCAGCAGCTTATTAGGGACTCATGTGCCCCAGCATTTT
TRBJ1-5 NA TRBV30 NA CAWSQDSRNQPQHF TGTGCCTGGAGTCAGGACAGCCGCAATCAGCCCCAGCATTTT
TRBJ1-1 NA TRBV14 NA CASRRAGENTEAFF TGTGCCAGCAGGAGGGCAGGGGAGAACACTGAAGCTTTCTTT
TRBJ1-1 NA TRBV29-1 TRBD1 CSGGDSEAFF TGCAGCGGGGGGGACAGTGAAGCTTTCTTT
TRBJ1-5 NA TRBV7-2 TRBD1 CASSPDRDPNQPQHF TGTGCCAGCAGCCCCGACAGGGACCCCAATCAGCCCCAGCATTTT
TRBJ2-7 NA TRBV5-4 TRBD1 CASSQQGAREQYF TGTGCCAGCAGCCAACAGGGGGCAAGGGAGCAGTACTTC
TRBJ2-4 NA TRBV14 NA CASSLLDPGENIQYF TGTGCCAGCAGCCTACTAGACCCGGGGGAAAACATTCAGTACTTC
TRBJ2-7 NA TRBV19 NA CASRDRGSSYEQYF TGTGCCAGTAGGGATCGGGGGAGCTCCTACGAGCAGTACTTC
TRBJ2-1 NA TRBV5-4 TRBD1 CASSLGGQVSTYNEQFF TGTGCCAGCAGCTTGGGGGGACAGGTTTCAACCTACAATGAGCAGTTCTTC
TRBJ1-3 NA TRBV19 NA CASSISYGNTIYF TGTGCCAGTAGTATCTCGTATGGAAACACCATATATTTT
TRBJ2-3 NA TRBV10-3 NA CAITSDITSTDTQYF TGTGCCATCACTTCTGACATAACTAGCACAGATACGCAGTATTTT
TRBJ2-2 NA TRBV7-6 TRBD1 CASSFGQGGGELFF TGTGCCAGCAGCTTCGGACAGGGAGGCGGGGAGCTGTTTTTT
TRBJ1-2 NA TRBV5-1 NA CASSLDSPYGYTF TGCGCCAGCAGCTTGGACAGCCCCTATGGCTACACCTTC
TRBJ2-5 NA TRBV19 TRBD1 CASSRRDSQETQYF TGTGCCAGTAGTCGACGGGACAGCCAAGAGACCCAGTACTTC
TRBJ2-1 once TRBV6-5 NA CASSRGVYNEQFF TGTGCCAGCAGCCGCGGGGTCTACAATGAGCAGTTCTTC
TRBJ1-1 NA TRBV28 NA CASSSTAAPNTEAFF TGTGCCAGCAGCTCTACTGCGGCCCCGAACACTGAAGCTTTCTTT
TRBJ2-5 NA TRBV11-3 TRBD2 CASSSEREKGETQYF TGTGCCAGCAGCTCCGAGCGGGAGAAAGGAGAGACCCAGTACTTC
TRBJ2-3 NA TRBV9 TRBD2 CASSASGFPGDTQYF TGTGCCAGCAGCGCTAGCGGATTCCCCGGCGATACGCAGTATTTT
TRBJ2-1 NA TRBV9 NA CASSALPDNEQFF TGTGCCAGCAGCGCCCTTCCGGACAATGAGCAGTTCTTC
TRBJ2-2 few TRBV19 TRBD2 CASSIGLAGENTGELFF TGTGCCAGTAGTATCGGACTAGCGGGGGAGAACACCGGGGAGCTGTTTTTT
TRBJ1-1 NA TRBV19 NA CASRESTEAFF TGTGCCAGTAGGGAGAGCACTGAAGCTTTCTTT
TRBJ1-3 few TRBV7-2 NA CASSPFGGAGNTIYF TGTGCCAGCAGCCCCTTCGGAGGGGCAGGAAACACCATATATTTT
TRBJ2-5 NA TRBV6-1 NA CASIPTSHKETQYF TGTGCCAGCATTCCGACAAGTCACAAAGAGACCCAGTACTTC
TRBJ1-3 few TRBV5-5 TRBD1 CASSLWGQINTIYF TGTGCCAGCAGCTTGTGGGGACAGATAAACACCATATATTTT
TRBJ1-5 NA TRBV5-4 NA CASSLSGNQPQHF TGTGCCAGCAGCTTGTCGGGTAATCAGCCCCAGCATTTT
TRBJ2-1 NA TRBV19 TRBD2 CASSLAGGSREQFF TGTGCCAGTAGCTTAGCGGGAGGATCCCGTGAGCAGTTCTTC
TRBJ1-2 once TRBV13 NA CASSLGPMGTRRNGYTF TGTGCCAGCAGCTTAGGCCCAATGGGCACGAGAAGGAACGGCTACACCTTC
TRBJ1-2 few TRBV10-3 NA CAISADGLNYGYTF TGTGCCATCAGTGCGGACGGACTTAACTATGGCTACACCTTC
TRBJ2-3 NA TRBV9 TRBD2 CASSPSGSTDTQYF TGTGCCAGCAGCCCTAGCGGGTCCACAGATACGCAGTATTTT
TRBJ2-2 NA TRBV7-9 NA CASSPKWTGELFF TGTGCCAGCAGCCCTAAATGGACAGGGGAGCTGTTTTTT
TRBJ1-5 NA TRBV19 NA CASTPGGVGGNQPQHF TGTGCCAGTACCCCCGGGGGGGTCGGGGGCAATCAGCCCCAGCATTTT
TRBJ1-1 NA TRBV9 NA CASSGVGGSEDTEAFF TGTGCCAGCAGCGGCGTAGGTGGCTCAGAGGACACTGAAGCTTTCTTT
TRBJ2-2 NA TRBV11-2 TRBD2 CASRRAGTSGRNTGELFF TGTGCCAGCAGGAGGGCCGGGACTAGCGGTAGGAACACCGGGGAGCTGTTTTTT
TRBJ2-3 NA TRBV30 TRBD2 CAWSVRRGGTDTQYF TGTGCCTGGAGTGTACGTCGGGGGGGCACAGATACGCAGTATTTT
TRBJ1-5 NA TRBV5-5 TRBD1 CASSLGTGYQPQHF TGTGCCAGCAGCTTAGGGACAGGTTATCAGCCCCAGCATTTT